This TCR beta chain was sequenced for a study of OX40 agonist ivuxolimab in advanced cancers. Measured with immunoSEQ multiplex PCR; TCRdb has only the in-frame clones, and not every one. The repertoire holds 65,000 to 75,000 clones, roughly 90% seen once, with 0.44% in the top ten. CDR1 is SGHAT, CDR2 FQNNGV, per germline. The ends were cut back, 5 bases at V and 3 bases at J, with 17 bases in the middle. The CDR3 has 15 residues. The sequenced sample was CD4+ or CD8+ T cells sorted from blood, obtained in a trial of the OX40 agonist ivuxolimab. The V gene is TRBV11-2, the J gene TRBJ2-7; maybe TRBD2 (5 bases). The receptor was derived from an adult with an advanced solid tumor such as melanoma, head and neck, liver or kidney cancer. In DNA, the CDR3 is TGTGCCAGCAGCCCTCGTGGAGCGGAGCTCTACGAGCAGTACTTC. Amino acids: CASSPRGAELYEQYF.